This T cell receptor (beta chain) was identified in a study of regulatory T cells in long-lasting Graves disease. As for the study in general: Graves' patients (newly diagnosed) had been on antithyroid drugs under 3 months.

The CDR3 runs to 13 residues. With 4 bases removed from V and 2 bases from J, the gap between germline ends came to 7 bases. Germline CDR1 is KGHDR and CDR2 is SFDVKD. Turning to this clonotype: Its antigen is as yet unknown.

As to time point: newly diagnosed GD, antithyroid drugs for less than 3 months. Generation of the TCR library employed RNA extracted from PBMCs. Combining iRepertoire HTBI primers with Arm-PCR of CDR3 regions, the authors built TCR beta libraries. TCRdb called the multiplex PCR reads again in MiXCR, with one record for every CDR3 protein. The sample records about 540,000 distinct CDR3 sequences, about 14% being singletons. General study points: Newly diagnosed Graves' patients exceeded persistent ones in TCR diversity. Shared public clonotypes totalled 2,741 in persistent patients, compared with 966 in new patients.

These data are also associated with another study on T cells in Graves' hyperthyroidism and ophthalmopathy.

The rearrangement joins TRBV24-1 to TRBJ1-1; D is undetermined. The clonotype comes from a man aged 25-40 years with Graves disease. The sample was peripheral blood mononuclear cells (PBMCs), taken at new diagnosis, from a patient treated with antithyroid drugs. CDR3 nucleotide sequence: TGTGCCACCAGTGACAGCTATAACACTGAAGCTTTCTTT. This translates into CATSDSYNTEAFF.